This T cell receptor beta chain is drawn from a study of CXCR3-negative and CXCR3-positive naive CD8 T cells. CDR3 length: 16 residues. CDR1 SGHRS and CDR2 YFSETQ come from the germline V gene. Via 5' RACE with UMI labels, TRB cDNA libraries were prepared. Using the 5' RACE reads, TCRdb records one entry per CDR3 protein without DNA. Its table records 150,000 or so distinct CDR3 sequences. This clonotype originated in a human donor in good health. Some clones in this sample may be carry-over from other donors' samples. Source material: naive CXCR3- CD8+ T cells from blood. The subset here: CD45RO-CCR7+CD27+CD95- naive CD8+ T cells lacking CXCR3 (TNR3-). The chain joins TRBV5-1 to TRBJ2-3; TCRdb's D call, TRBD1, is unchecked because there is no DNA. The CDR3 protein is CASSFTGGEGVDTQYF.